Listed below are T cell receptor beta chains from one sample, sequenced in a study of shared clonotypes between healthy human individuals. The protocol was immunoSEQ multiplex PCR, while the TCRdb copy is restricted to in-frame clones and leaves out a portion. The sample yields nearly 500,000 clones, less than 80% seen once. Material: PBMCs. The receptors come from a middle-aged woman in good health. Some clones in this sample may be carry-over from other donors' samples. CDR3s include the opening cysteine and the closing phenylalanine or tryptophan. The D gene is left open where the match is weak. Size is stated for part of the rows, as once, few or many counts, or as a class when the clone is expanded.

NA NA TRBJ1-5 TRBV18 TGTGCCAGCTCACTCGCGGCAGAAAATCAGCCCCAGCATTTT CASSLAAENQPQHF
many NA TRBJ2-1 TRBV2 TGTGCCAGCACCCCAGGGGGAGGGGACAATGAGCAGTTCTTC CASTPGGGDNEQFF
NA TRBD1 TRBJ1-4 TRBV5-1 TGCGCCAGCAGCAGACAGGGGTCTAATGAAAAACTGTTTTTC CASSRQGSNEKLFF
many TRBD2 TRBJ2-7 TRBV4-1 TGCGCCAGCAGCCAGCGGGGACTGGGGGCGGGAGGGCCCCTCTACGAGCAGTACTTC CASSQRGLGAGGPLYEQYF
NA NA TRBJ1-5 TRBV19 TGTGCCAGTAGTATAGATCACGGAGGGGTGGCCAATCAGCCCCAGCATTTT CASSIDHGGVANQPQHF
few NA TRBJ2-2 TRBV19 TGTGCCAGTAGTATAGGGGGGCTTACGAACACCGGGGAGCTGTTTTTT CASSIGGLTNTGELFF
NA NA TRBJ2-1 TRBV18 TGTGCCAGCTCAACGGAGGTTGCAATATACAATGAGCAGTTCTTC CASSTEVAIYNEQFF
NA TRBD1 TRBJ1-1 TRBV27 TGTGCCAGCAGTCGGGCAGGGGGCGCCGGCACTGAAGCTTTCTTT CASSRAGGAGTEAFF
once NA TRBJ2-1 TRBV7-3 TGTGCCAGCAGCGTAATACTAGCCCCGGAAAATGAGCAGTTCTTC CASSVILAPENEQFF
many TRBD1 TRBJ1-3 TRBV29-1 TGCAGCGTGCGGACAGGTTCTGGAAACACCATATATTTT CSVRTGSGNTIYF
NA TRBD1 TRBJ2-7 TRBV5-6 TGTGCCAGCAGCACTACTCTACAGGGGACGATAGCTTACGAGCAGTACTTC CASSTTLQGTIAYEQYF
NA NA TRBJ2-5 TRBV4-2 TGTGCCAGCAGCCAACATCAGGAACAAGAGACCCAGTACTTC CASSQHQEQETQYF
NA NA TRBJ2-1 TRBV29-1 TGCAGCGTTAATGTTGAGGGGCCCCAGCAGTTCTTC CSVNVEGPQQFF
NA NA TRBJ1-4 TRBV10-3 TGTGCCATCAGTGATAGAAGGGAGAGGGGTGAAAAACTGTTTTTT CAISDRRERGEKLFF
few TRBD2 TRBJ2-1 TRBV2 TGTGCCAGCTTGGGACTAGCGGGCAATGAGCAGTTCTTC CASLGLAGNEQFF
NA TRBD2 TRBJ2-3 TRBV2 TGTGCCAGCTCCTTACTAGCGGGAGTGTCAGATACGCAGTATTTT CASSLLAGVSDTQYF
NA TRBD1 TRBJ2-7 TRBV5-1 TGCGCCAGCAGCGGGGGGACAGGGCAGGTCTACGAGCAGTACTTC CASSGGTGQVYEQYF
NA TRBD2 TRBJ2-7 TRBV7-2 TGTGCCAGCAGCCAGAGGACTAGCGGCTACGAGCAGTACTTC CASSQRTSGYEQYF
NA TRBD1 TRBJ1-2 TRBV9 TGTGCCAGCAGCGCAGGGGGAAGTGGGTATGGCTACACCTTC CASSAGGSGYGYTF
NA TRBD1 TRBJ1-3 TRBV7-2 TGTGCCAGCAGTCCCGCAGGGGGTCTTACTGGAAACACCATATATTTT CASSPAGGLTGNTIYF
NA TRBD1 TRBJ1-2 TRBV7-2 TGTGCCAGCAGCTTAGTGGGACAGAGCTATGGCTACACCTTC CASSLVGQSYGYTF
NA TRBD1 TRBJ2-7 TRBV7-9 TGTGCCAGCAGCTCGACAGGGAAGTACGAGCAGTACTTC CASSSTGKYEQYF
NA TRBD1 TRBJ1-1 TRBV18 TGTGCCAGCTCACCCATGGGGACAGGGGGGGATACTGAAGCTTTCTTT CASSPMGTGGDTEAFF
NA TRBD1 TRBJ2-7 TRBV28 TGTGCCAGCAGTCCTCCCGGGACAGGGGACGAGCAGTACTTC CASSPPGTGDEQYF
NA NA TRBJ1-3 TRBV28 TGTGCCAGCAGTTTATCGGCAGCGGGAACTGGAAACACCATATATTTT CASSLSAAGTGNTIYF